These 25 T cell receptor beta chains came from one sample sequenced in a study of cytomegalovirus exposure and HLA in healthy donors. Primers included in the PCR were 60 Vbeta and 13 Jbeta primers. Sequencing was performed with immunoSEQ multiplex PCR; in TCRdb, only in-frame clones are kept and a portion is missing. The sample has about 160,000 clones; roughly 80% are singletons. The sample was PBMCs. The receptor source for this set is a woman between 25 and 40 years old in good health and CMV-seronegative.

This clone appeared once. The chain employs TRBV7-9 and TRBJ1-2; TRBD1 aligns across 7 bases. V shed 8 bases, J shed 5 bases, and the junction held 14 bases outside the gene matches. This CDR3 has 15 amino acids. CDR1 is SEHNR and CDR2 is FQNEAQ in the germline V gene (reference sequence). The CDR3 coding sequence is TGTGCCAGCGTTCTTTCGACCGGGACAGCATATGGCTACACCTTC. It encodes CASVLSTGTAYGYTF.

V is TRBV19 and J is TRBJ1-5; possible D gene TRBD1, 5 bases. This CDR3 has 13 amino acids. Germline values: CDR1 LNHDA, CDR2 SQIVND (reference sequence). Trimming stripped 9 bases from V and 0 bases from J, with 9 bases between. CDR3 loop: CASAGGSNQPQHF. The CDR3 DNA reads TGTGCCAGCGCGGGGGGTAGCAATCAGCCCCAGCATTTT.

The rearrangement uses TRBV6-5 and TRBJ2-7; TRBD1 matches at 8 bases. CDR1 is MNHEY and CDR2 is SVGAGI in the germline V gene. Losses at the gene ends were 8 bases for V and 2 bases for J; bases not matched to a gene: 11. This CDR3 comprises 15 residues. As DNA, the CDR3 is TGTGCCAGCCGTAACGGACAGGGAATTACCTACGAGCAGTACTTC. It codes for CASRNGQGITYEQYF.

The J gene is TRBJ1-1, the V gene TRBV6-6; 10 nucleotides match TRBD1. The V gene's germline CDR1 is MNHNY and CDR2 SVGAGI (reference sequence). Germline trimming cut 6 bases from V and 4 bases from J; bases unmatched to any gene: 5. There are 14 residues in the CDR3. CDR3 DNA: TGTGCCAGCAGCCCCGGACAGGGGGGCACTGAAGCTTTCTTT. Amino acids: CASSPGQGGTEAFF.

The chain recombines TRBV2 with TRBJ2-2; maybe TRBD1 (6 bases). Germline lookup yields CDR1 SNHLY and CDR2 FYNNEI. Trimming cost V 3 bases and J 5 bases, with 10 bases left between them. The CDR3 covers 14 residues. The CDR3 reads CASSDAGVTGELFF. CDR3 coding DNA: TGTGCCAGCAGTGATGCAGGGGTTACCGGGGAGCTGTTTTTT.

This chain uses TRBV27 with TRBJ2-6, with D hard to call. V lost 3 bases, J lost 1 base, and 7 bases lay in between. Germline CDR1 reads MNHEY; CDR2 reads SMNVEV (reference sequence). CDR3 length equals 15 residues. DNA of the CDR3: TGTGCCAGCAGTTTCGTCCTATCTGGGGCCAACGTCCTGACTTTC. Its protein product is CASSFVLSGANVLTF.

V is TRBV15 and J is TRBJ1-5; TRBD1 agrees at 7 bases. CDR3 length equals 15 residues. The germline V gene encodes CDR1 LNHNV and CDR2 YYDKDF (reference sequence). The ends lost 0 bases at V and 7 bases at J; junction bases unmatched: 6. CDR3 coding DNA: TGTGCCACCAGCAGAGAGCTACAGGGGATCCAGCCCCAGCATTTT. Translating gives CATSRELQGIQPQHF.

The CDR3 DNA follows: TGCAGCGTTACGGGGTCCTACTCCTACGAGCAGTACTTC. Translation: CSVTGSYSYEQYF. The chain joins TRBV29-1 to TRBJ2-7; D possibly corresponds to TRBD2 (5 bases). The length of the CDR3 is 13 residues. The V gene's germline CDR1 is SQVTM and CDR2 ANQGSEA. The V and J ends lost 5 bases and 0 bases respectively, with 11 bases between them.

The V call is TRBV10-3, the J call TRBJ1-2; 10 bases align to TRBD1. V gave up 6 bases and J gave up 6 bases; unmatched junction bases: 10. There are 15 residues in the CDR3. Looked up from germline, CDR1 is ENHRY and CDR2 is SYGVKD. CDR3 DNA: TGTGCCATCAGCTTCGGGACAGGGGCGACTCATGGCTACACCTTC. The encoded protein is CAISFGTGATHGYTF.

This clone was seen more than once but under ten times. V and J are TRBV7-3 and TRBJ2-2, with a possible D match to TRBD2 (5 bases). CDR1 is SGHTA and CDR2 is FQGTGA in the germline V gene. The CDR3 is made up of 14 amino acids. The V end lost 5 bases, the J end lost 6 bases, and 13 bases lay between the germline ends. The CDR3 DNA follows: TGTGCCAGCAGCACCTGGGCGGGTTCCGGGGAGCTGTTTTTT. This sequence encodes CASSTWAGSGELFF.

The CDR3 DNA follows: TGTGCCAGCAGCTTAGTCGTCACTAGCGGGGGCAATGAGCAGTTCTTC. Translation: CASSLVVTSGGNEQFF. The chain combines TRBV11-2 with TRBJ2-1; 11 positions agree with TRBD2. The junction had 5 bases not matched to a gene; V was cut back by 1 base and J by 6 bases. Germline V CDR1 and CDR2: SGHAT, FQNNGV. The CDR3 has 16 amino acids.

The chain combines TRBV7-8 with TRBJ2-1, with 9 bases that match TRBD2. The germline V gene encodes CDR1 SGHVS and CDR2 FQNEAQ. Unmatched junction bases numbered 7, after V lost 4 bases and J lost 6 bases. The CDR3 runs 15 residues. CDR3 region: CASSWPSGVLNEQFF. CDR3 bases: TGTGCCAGCAGCTGGCCTAGCGGGGTACTCAATGAGCAGTTCTTC.

This clone was recorded a few times. V and J are TRBV9 and TRBJ2-1; 11 positions agree with TRBD2. The V gene end was trimmed by 3 bases and the J gene end by 4 bases; junction bases not matched to a gene: 3. The length of the CDR3 is 15 residues. CDR1 is SGDLS, CDR2 YYNGEE, per germline. DNA for the CDR3: TGTGCCAGCAGCGCTACTAGCGGGGGATACAATGAGCAGTTCTTC. This encodes CASSATSGGYNEQFF.

The chain recombines TRBV28 with TRBJ1-5; D remains ambiguous. The CDR3 loop spans 12 amino acids. V lost 6 bases, J lost 4 bases, and 7 bases lay in between. Per germline, CDR1 MDHEN and CDR2 SYDVKM. CDR3 coding DNA: TGTGCCAGCAGCCCCTTTAATCAGCCCCAGCATTTT. This translates into CASSPFNQPQHF.

V gene TRBV2 combines with J gene TRBJ1-1; D perhaps matches TRBD1 (6 bases). The CDR3 has 13 residues. Deletions cut 10 bases from V and 4 bases from J, with 16 bases between. Germline V gives CDR1 SNHLY, CDR2 FYNNEI. The CDR3 region has the DNA TGTGCCAACGGGGACACCACGGGCACTGAAGCTTTCTTT. Protein: CANGDTTGTEAFF.

The rearrangement joins TRBV4-1 to TRBJ2-2; D might be TRBD2 (5 bases). CDR1 MGHRA and CDR2 YSYEKL come from the germline V gene. V was clipped by 0 bases and J by 6 bases, with 11 bases between them. The CDR3 consists of 15 residues. CDR3 coding DNA: TGCGCCAGCAGCCAAGATCCCGGGGTGGCCGGGGAGCTGTTTTTT. This encodes CASSQDPGVAGELFF.

The rearrangement links TRBV9 to TRBJ2-1, with TRBD2 as a possible D gene (5 bases). Germline-derived CDR1 and CDR2 are SGDLS and YYNGEE. The V end lost 4 bases, the J end lost 1 base, and 15 bases lay between the germline ends. The length of the CDR3 is 16 residues. CDR3 nucleotide sequence: TGTGCCAGCAGCCCCAAGAATCCGGGGTCCTACAATGAGCAGTTCTTC. Translation: CASSPKNPGSYNEQFF. The entire variable domain, with the rest obtained from reference TRBV9 and TRBJ2-1, is as follows: DSGVTQTPKHLITATGQRVTLRCSPRSGDLSVYWYQQSLDQGLQFLIQYYNGEERAKGNILERFSAQQFPDLHSELNLSSLELGDSALYFCASSPKNPGSYNEQFFGPGTRLTVL.

The chain employs TRBV28 and TRBJ2-3; 12 bases are shared with TRBD2. The CDR3 loop spans 17 amino acids. CDR1 and CDR2 (germline): MDHEN, SYDVKM. V lost 2 bases to trimming and J lost 0 bases; unmatched junction nucleotides: 3. CDR3 in amino acids: CASSLPSGGVSTDTQYF. CDR3 DNA: TGTGCCAGCAGTTTACCTAGCGGGGGGGTTAGCACAGATACGCAGTATTTT. Drawing the rest from reference TRBV28 and TRBJ2-3, the complete variable domain is DVKVTQSSRYLVKRTGEKVFLECVQDMDHENMFWYRQDPGLGLRLIYFSYDVKMKEKGDIPEGYSVSREKKERFSLILESASTNQTSMYLCASSLPSGGVSTDTQYFGPGTRLTVL.

This sequence joins TRBV7-9 and TRBJ1-2; D perhaps matches TRBD1 (5 bases). The CDR3 covers 18 residues. The germline gives CDR1 SEHNR, CDR2 FQNEAQ (reference sequence). Trimming pared 5 bases from V and 4 bases from J, leaving 26 bases between. CDR3 in amino acids: CASSPSASTGIPFYGYTF. The CDR3 region has the DNA TGTGCCAGCAGCCCGAGTGCCAGTACAGGAATTCCTTTCTATGGCTACACCTTC.

The chain employs TRBV30 and TRBJ1-2; 9 bases align to TRBD1. Germline assignment: CDR1 GTSNPN and CDR2 SVGIG (reference sequence). The CDR3 spans 14 residues. Losses at the gene ends were 3 bases for V and 8 bases for J; bases not matched to a gene: 10. In nucleotides, the CDR3 is TGTGCCTGGAGAACTCCGGGACAGGGACGAGGCTACACCTTC. Its protein product is CAWRTPGQGRGYTF. The full variable domain, rest sourced from reference TRBV30 and TRBJ1-2, is SQTIHQWPATLVQPVGSPLSLECTVEGTSNPNLYWYRQAAGRGLQLLFYSVGIGQISSEVPQNLSASRPQDRQFILSSKKLLLSDSGFYLCAWRTPGQGRGYTFGSGTRLTVV.

The genes are TRBV5-6 and TRBJ1-2, with 10 bases aligning to TRBD1. This CDR3 has 16 residues. The germline V gene encodes CDR1 SGHDT and CDR2 YYEEEE. With V trimmed by 3 bases and J by 4 bases, 9 bases remained unmatched. The CDR3 DNA reads as TGTGCCAGCAGCTCCTCCGGGACAGGGGTGGGCTATGGCTACACCTTC. Protein: CASSSSGTGVGYGYTF.

This chain uses TRBV29-1 with TRBJ1-1; 7 positions agree with TRBD1. The CDR3 covers 11 residues. Per the germline V gene, CDR1 is SQVTM and CDR2 is ANQGSEA. The V segment lost 6 bases and the J segment 7 bases; nucleotides outside the gene matches: 5. CDR3 protein: CSVHRGGEAFF. DNA for the CDR3: TGCAGCGTACACAGGGGTGGTGAAGCTTTCTTT. The whole variable domain, filled in from reference TRBV29-1 and TRBJ1-1, reads SAVISQKPSRDICQRGTSLTIQCQVDSQVTMMFWYRQQPGQSLTLIATANQGSEATYESGFVIDKFPISRPNLTFSTLTVSNMSPEDSSIYLCSVHRGGEAFFGQGTRLTVV.

This chain joins TRBV11-2 and TRBJ2-7, with a weak D call TRBD1 (6 bases). CDR1 SGHAT and CDR2 FQNNGV come from the germline V gene. CDR3 length: 16 residues. Trimming pared 4 bases from V and 1 base from J, leaving 17 bases between. The CDR3 coding sequence is TGTGCCAGCAGCTCCATAAACAGGGCCGGGTCCTACGAGCAGTACTTC. It encodes CASSSINRAGSYEQYF.

In this sample, this clone turned up once. Germline is not matched at one junction end, which may reflect a read error. The chain couples TRBV6-1 to TRBJ1-3; no firm D call. The CDR3 spans 12 residues. CDR1 MNHNS and CDR2 SASEGT come from the germline V gene. The CDR3 loop is CANSTLTALQDF. Here the CDR3 DNA reads TGTGCCAACAGTACTCTGACGGCCCTCCAGGATTTT.

The chain links TRBV27 to TRBJ2-7; 8 positions agree with TRBD1. This CDR3 is built from 13 residues. V dropped 6 bases and J dropped 9; count of bases not matched to a gene: 10. The germline CDR1 and CDR2 sequences are MNHEY and SMNVEV (reference sequence). In DNA form, the CDR3 reads TGTGCCAGCAGAGGACAGGGAGATATTAGGCAGTACTTC. Protein: CASRGQGDIRQYF.